This section outlines one T cell receptor (beta chain) sequence together with its context. Its antigen is undetermined. The data are from a study of cytomegalovirus exposure and HLA in healthy donors. Repertoires were generated with immunoSEQ multiplex PCR, while TCRdb's copy carries only in-frame clones and drops some. In the table there are approximately 160,000 clones, 86% of which are singletons. This CDR3 is 14 amino acids long. V gave up 6 bases and J gave up 3 bases, with 12 bases separating them. Germline V CDR1 and CDR2: SGHDT, YYEEEE. Study-level results: There were 150 or so TCR beta chains listed as cytomegalovirus-associated.

This chain connects TRBV5-6 to TRBJ1-4, with D uncertain. The receptor was isolated from a young woman in good health and CMV-seronegative. The sample consisted of PBMCs. DNA for the CDR3: TGTGCCAGCACCCTCCCCAGTCCTAATGAAAAACTGTTTTTT. Protein sequence: CASTLPSPNEKLFF.